One sample yielded the 10 T cell receptor beta chains listed below, sequenced in a study of spatial heterogeneity in lung cancer. Study results and limitations: Counts that tracked tumor mutation counts were those of expanded intratumoral alpha and beta TCRs.

Sample time point: sample taken at primary tumor resection. The antigens these receptors bind are not known. Each CDR3 protein is one row after TCRdb ran MiXCR on the 5' RACE reads. The sample lists 17,000 or so distinct CDR3 sequences; 6% to 6.5% were seen once. The sample in question was lung tumor tissue, obtained at surgery. The source is a male donor with early-stage non-small cell lung cancer.

This clonotype was recorded many times. Since it is a stray read in a library aimed at alpha chains, this beta chain has a size that is not meaningful. This chain links TRBV5-4 with TRBJ2-5; tentatively, D is TRBD2 (5 bases). The CDR3 covers 16 residues. V was clipped by 0 bases and J by 3 bases, with 15 bases between them. CDR1 and CDR2 (germline): SGHNT, YYREEE (reference sequence). CDR3 in DNA: TGTGCCAGCAGCTTGGAATCCGAGCGGAAAGAAGAGACCCAGTACTTC. Amino acids: CASSLESERKEETQYF.

This clonotype has ten or more counts. This beta chain is off target for a library built for alpha chains, so its abundance means little. The V call is TRBV6-6, the J call TRBJ1-5; no reliable D call. Germline-derived CDR1 and CDR2 are MNHNY and SVGAGI (reference sequence). The CDR3 runs to 13 residues. Deletions cut 6 bases from V and 0 bases from J, with 6 bases between. This chain's CDR3 is CASRMDSNQPQHF. DNA for the CDR3: TGTGCCAGCAGAATGGATAGCAATCAGCCCCAGCATTTT.

This clonotype was detected ten times or more. This beta chain slipped into a library made for alpha chains as a stray read, so its size is not meaningful. The chain joins TRBV9 to TRBJ1-4; 10 bases are a match to TRBD1. The germline gives CDR1 SGDLS, CDR2 YYNGEE. J gave up 6 bases and V 3 bases, and 2 bases lay outside the gene matches. This CDR3 region has 14 residues. The CDR3 coding sequence is TGTGCCAGCAGCGCTGGACAGGGGGATGAAAAACTGTTTTTT. Its translation: CASSAGQGDEKLFF.

This clonotype was counted between two and nine times. This beta chain is an unintended read in a library built for alpha chains; its size means little. The rearrangement links TRBV4-3 to TRBJ2-2; TRBD2 matches 9 bases. Germline CDR1 and CDR2: LGHNA and YSLEER. The trim removed 0 bases at V and 3 bases at J, leaving 11 bases unmatched. The CDR3 has 19 residues. CDR3 bases: TGCGCCAGCAGCCAAGAAACCCGCCTGGCGGGGGGGCACACCGGGGAGCTGTTTTTT. It yields the protein CASSQETRLAGGHTGELFF.

This clonotype was found many times. This beta chain represents an off-target read in a library built for alpha chains; its size is of limited meaning. CDR3 bases: TGCGCCAGCAGTCTAGGTTACCCGGACACTAACGTCCTGACTTTC. Translated: CASSLGYPDTNVLTF. The V and J genes are TRBV5-1 and TRBJ2-6; possibly TRBD1 for D (5 bases). The V end lost 5 bases, the J end lost 10 bases, and 19 bases lay between the germline ends. The germline V gene encodes CDR1 SGHRS and CDR2 YFSETQ. CDR3 length: 15 amino acids.

In this sample, this clonotype turned up many times. This beta chain is a stray sequence in a library constructed for alpha chains; its clone size is not meaningful. The chain joins TRBV6-1 to TRBJ1-4; D unresolved. The CDR3 spans 16 residues. CDR1 and CDR2 (germline): MNHNS, SASEGT. V shed 2 bases and J shed 7 bases, with 17 bases lying between them. CDR3 in amino acids: CASSELPPKGSEKLFF. The CDR3 coding sequence is TGTGCCAGCAGTGAACTTCCACCCAAAGGGAGTGAAAAACTGTTTTTT.

This clonotype was seen many times. A library prepared for alpha chains yielded this beta chain as an off-target read; its size is of little meaning. This sequence joins TRBV7-6 and TRBJ2-7, with 7 bases matching TRBD2. The V and J ends lost 5 bases and 7 bases, in that order; junction bases with no gene match: 17. This CDR3 contains 16 residues. The V gene's germline CDR1 is SGHVS and CDR2 FNYEAQ. DNA of the CDR3: TGTGCCAGCAGCCTTGGTCTCGGGAGCGGGACGGGTGAGCAGTACTTC. This sequence encodes CASSLGLGSGTGEQYF.

For this clonotype: One base away lies a much larger clone, so this may be a sequencing read error. The size of this beta chain means little, since it is a stray read in a library made for alpha chains. The chain recombines TRBV28 with TRBJ2-3, with D perhaps matching TRBD2 (5 bases). The V and J ends lost 5 bases and 4 bases respectively, with 19 bases between them. Germline V gives CDR1 MDHEN, CDR2 SYDVKM. The length of the CDR3 is 16 residues. The CDR3 DNA is TGTGCCAGCAGTCCCCCCCGGGGTGCCAGAGCAGATACGCAGTATTTT. Residues: CASSPPRGARADTQYF.

This clonotype was picked up many times. This beta chain is a stray sequence in a library constructed for alpha chains; its clone size is not meaningful. DNA for the CDR3: TGCAGCGTTGGAGGGGCTGAAGCTTTCTTT. Translating it yields CSVGGAEAFF. V is TRBV29-1 and J is TRBJ1-1, with D tentatively TRBD1 (5 bases). Germline V gene sequence: CDR1 SQVTM, CDR2 ANQGSEA. The CDR3 loop spans 10 amino acids. V shed 4 bases and J shed 6 bases, with 6 bases lying between them.

This clonotype was observed at least ten times. For a library built for alpha chains, this beta chain is a stray read; little rests on its size. The chain combines TRBV3-1 with TRBJ2-3, with D perhaps given as TRBD1 or TRBD2 (5 bases each). The V and J ends lost 1 base and 2 bases respectively, with 25 bases between them. The CDR3 loop spans 20 amino acids. Per germline, CDR1 LGHDT and CDR2 YNNKEL (reference sequence). Here the CDR3 reads CASSQGGRMFTRLSTDTQYF. DNA for the CDR3: TGTGCCAGCAGCCAAGGGGGACGGATGTTTACCCGCCTCTCCACAGATACGCAGTATTTT.